This T cell receptor (beta chain) was recorded in a study of graft-versus-host responses after intestinal transplantation. Study at large: Every transplant recipient was induced with anti-thymocyte globulin, then maintained on tacrolimus and steroids for about 3 years.

Comment on this clone: Its target is unknown.

Study-wide results and caveats: Some GvH clones were seen earlier in gut or blood, suggesting intestinal origin. Allograft graft-versus-host to host-versus-graft clonal ratios ran high in patients with graft-donor T cell macrochimerism.

Germline assignment: CDR1 MDHEN and CDR2 SYDVKM. V gave up 8 bases and J gave up 2 bases, with 9 bases separating them. The CDR3 has 12 amino acids. The data were produced by immunoSEQ multiplex PCR, yet TCRdb's version contains in-frame clones alone and is incomplete. The sample yields roughly 110,000 clones, approximately 94% seen once. This clonotype was sampled from a human donor who was the organ donor for an intestinal transplant. The sample was unstimulated CD4+ T cells sorted from spleen or lymph node cells, taken before transplant. The chain recombines TRBV28 with TRBJ1-2; D is unclear. The CDR3 reads CASGTQNYGYTF. DNA for the CDR3: TGTGCCAGCGGAACCCAGAACTATGGCTACACCTTC.